This TCR beta chain was sequenced in a study of long-term antiretroviral therapy in people with HIV. Germline CDR1 LGHNT, CDR2 FRNRAP. V shed 0 bases, J shed 4 bases, and the junction held 7 bases outside the gene matches. This CDR3 contains 17 residues. The assay used was immunoSEQ (version v3.0), run at survey level. Sequencing used immunoSEQ multiplex PCR; TCRdb keeps in-frame clones, though not all of them. The repertoire holds more than 15,000 clones, with 70% to 85% as singletons. Sequences were derived from unsorted PBMCs, sampled 1.5 years before starting antiretroviral therapy. This sequence was found in a woman aged 50 to 60 with HIV. The rearrangement joins TRBV12-5 to TRBJ2-3; 10 nucleotides align to TRBD2. CDR3 nucleotides: TGTGCTAGTGGTTTGGTTATAACTAGCGGGGTTGCAGATACGCAGTATTTT. Protein sequence: CASGLVITSGVADTQYF.